These T cell receptor beta chains were read from a single sample in a study of T cell responses to AZD1222 COVID-19 vaccine. Repertoires were generated with immunoSEQ multiplex PCR, while TCRdb's copy carries only in-frame clones and drops some. The table has approximately 150,000 clones, just under 95% seen once; the top ten hold about 1.5%. This material consisted of peripheral blood, taken on day 0 of AZD1222 vaccination. The receptors come from an adult in good health. The CDR3 runs from the conserved cysteine through the conserved F or W. A D gene is named only where the DNA matches it firmly. Some rows mark clone size as missing; the rest say once, few, many or name a class of expanded clone.

j_call d_call clone_size v_call cdr3_nt cdr3_aa
TRBJ1-2 . . TRBV29-1 TGCAGCGTCCGATCCCTCCCGGACAGTGGCTACACCTTC CSVRSLPDSGYTF
TRBJ1-1 . . TRBV30 TGTGCCTGGAACGATTCGCCGAACACTGAAGCTTTCTTT CAWNDSPNTEAFF
TRBJ2-7 . . TRBV7-2 TGTGCCAGCAGCTTACCTACCGTTTCCTACGAGCAGTACTTC CASSLPTVSYEQYF
TRBJ1-5 TRBD1 . TRBV28 TGTGCCAGCAGTCCCGGGACAGGGAATCAGCCCCAGCATTTT CASSPGTGNQPQHF
TRBJ1-2 . . TRBV4-3 TGCGCCAGCAGCCTTGCAGGGGACAACTATGGCTACACCTTC CASSLAGDNYGYTF
TRBJ1-2 . . TRBV19 TGTGCCAGTAGTATTGGGCGGGGGTCCTCCTATGGCTACACCTTC CASSIGRGSSYGYTF
TRBJ1-2 . . TRBV5-1 TGCGCCAGCAGCCCCTCAGGGGTAGCTAACTATGGCTACACCTTC CASSPSGVANYGYTF
TRBJ1-6 . few TRBV27 TGTGCCAGCAGTTTAAGCTGGGGTAATTCACCCCTCCACTTT CASSLSWGNSPLHF
TRBJ2-7 . . TRBV11-1 TGTGCCAGCAGCCCCCTAGTCAACGAGCAGTACTTC CASSPLVNEQYF
TRBJ1-2 . few TRBV6-4 TGTGCCAGCACCGAAGAGGGGGGTACTGGAAATGGCTACACCTTC CASTEEGGTGNGYTF
TRBJ2-7 . . TRBV20-1 TGCAGTGCTAGTGGTCCAGGGATCTACGAGCAGTACTTC CSASGPGIYEQYF
TRBJ2-3 TRBD2 . TRBV9 TGTGCCAGCAGCGTACTAGCGGGCCCGCAGGATACGCAGTATTTT CASSVLAGPQDTQYF
TRBJ1-6 TRBD1 . TRBV9 TGTGCCAGCAGCGTAGACAGGGGGGGATCACCCCTCCACTTT CASSVDRGGSPLHF
TRBJ1-1 . once TRBV11-2 TGTGCCAGCAGCTCCCCAGTCGCGAACACTGAAGCTTTCTTT CASSSPVANTEAFF
TRBJ1-1 TRBD1 . TRBV6-5 TGTGCCAGCAGCTGGGACAGCAGGACTGAAGCTTTCTTT CASSWDSRTEAFF
TRBJ1-2 TRBD1 . TRBV18 TGTGCCAGCTCCTCGCAGTCCACCGGACAGGGGGTGTGCTACACCTTC CASSSQSTGQGVCYTF
TRBJ2-1 . . TRBV19 TGTGCCAGTAGTATAGGGCAGTTTGGAATCTTC CASSIGQFGIF
TRBJ2-4 . . TRBV27 TGTGCCAGCAGTTTATTTGGTCGACAGGACGCCAAAAACATTCAGTACTTC CASSLFGRQDAKNIQYF
TRBJ2-7 TRBD1 . TRBV28 TGTGCCAGCAGTTTTCCCGGGACAGGGGACCACGAGCAGTACTTC CASSFPGTGDHEQYF
TRBJ1-6 . . TRBV28 TGTGCCAGCGGATCAATAGGGGTAGGTAATTCACCCCTCCACTTT CASGSIGVGNSPLHF
TRBJ1-1 TRBD1 . TRBV25-1 TGTGCCAGCAGGGATCCAGGGGGCACTGAAGCTTTCTTT CASRDPGGTEAFF
TRBJ1-4 . . TRBV5-6 TGTGCCAGCGCGTCCCTTAGACACGAGACTAATGAAAAACTGTTTTTT CASASLRHETNEKLFF
TRBJ2-1 TRBD2 . TRBV9 TGTGCCAGCAGCGTAGCGACCATGGGGCGGGAGGTCTACAATGAGCAGTTCTTC CASSVATMGREVYNEQFF
TRBJ2-7 TRBD2 . TRBV5-4 TGTGCCAGCAGCCCAGCTAGCGGGAGTCCCTACGAGCAGTACTTC CASSPASGSPYEQYF
TRBJ2-5 . . TRBV9 TGTGCCAGCAGCGTAGGAGGTGGGGCCCAGTACTTC CASSVGGGAQYF
TRBJ1-2 . . TRBV5-6 TGTGCCAGCAGCTGGGGAGGGACGGCCTCCTATGGCTACACCTTC CASSWGGTASYGYTF
TRBJ2-5 TRBD2 . TRBV7-9 TGTGCCAGCAGCCCCCGAAGGCTCCTAGCGGGGGCCCGAGAGACCCAGTACTTC CASSPRRLLAGARETQYF